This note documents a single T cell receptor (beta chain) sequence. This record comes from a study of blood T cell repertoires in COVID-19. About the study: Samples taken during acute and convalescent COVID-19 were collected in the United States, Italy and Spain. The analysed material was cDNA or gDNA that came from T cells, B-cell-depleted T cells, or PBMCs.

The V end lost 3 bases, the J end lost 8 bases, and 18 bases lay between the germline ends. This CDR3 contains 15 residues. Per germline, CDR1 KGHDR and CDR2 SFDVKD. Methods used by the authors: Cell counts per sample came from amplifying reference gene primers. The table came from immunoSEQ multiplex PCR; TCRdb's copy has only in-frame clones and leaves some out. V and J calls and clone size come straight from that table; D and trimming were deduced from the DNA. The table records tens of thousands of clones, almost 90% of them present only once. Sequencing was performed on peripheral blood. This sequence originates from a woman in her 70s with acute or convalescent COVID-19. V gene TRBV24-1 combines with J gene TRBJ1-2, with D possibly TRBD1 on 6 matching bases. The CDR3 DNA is TGTGCCACCAGTGATCCACAGGGAGGGACGGAGGGCTACACCTTC. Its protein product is CATSDPQGGTEGYTF.